This T cell receptor beta chain appears in the sequencing data of a study of cytomegalovirus exposure and HLA in healthy donors. Background on the study: The study's early data release held about 85 million unique TCRs from HLA-typed donors.

Primers: 60 Vbeta forward and 13 Jbeta reverse. Generated by immunoSEQ multiplex PCR, the TCRdb table keeps only in-frame clones and is missing some. The table includes approximately 120,000 clones, under 85% detected once. Between the trimmed V and J ends, which lost 7 bases and 1 base, there was a span of 10 bases. There are 13 residues in the CDR3. From germline, CDR1 is MNHEY and CDR2 SVGAGI. With respect to this clone: The target antigen is unknown.

Study results and caveats: A missense variant in DCLRE1C was later tied to TCR beta V- and J-gene trimming. Among donors in an Asian-associated ancestry cluster, a later analysis reportedly found fewer N-insertions than the roughly 700-donor mean. In vitro confirmation showed a few CMV-associated chains to be CMV antigen specific.

The sequence derives from a woman between 50 and 59 years old in good health and CMV-seropositive. The source material was PBMCs. The gene calls are TRBV6-5 and TRBJ1-1; the D is unclear. Here the CDR3 DNA reads TGTGCCAGCAACCGTAGACAGAACACTGAAGCTTTCTTT. It translates to CASNRRQNTEAFF.